Shown below are 24 T cell receptor beta chains from a single sample sequenced in a study of tumor-infiltrating lymphocytes in primary liver carcinoma. Making TCR beta cDNA involved approximately 480 ng total RNA and a constant-region primer. Slightly modified ARM-PCR with three nested multiplex PCR rounds yielded TCR beta libraries. TRBV1-TRBV30 forward primers paired with a C-beta reverse primer were used in the first two PCR rounds, which ran roughly 10 cycles each. TCRdb used MiXCR to reprocess the multiplex PCR reads, holding one entry per CDR3 protein. The table has tens of thousands of distinct CDR3 sequences, approximately 73% seen once. The tissue used was unsorted bulk material of roughly 17-33 mg. RNA and DNA were co-extracted from it with the AllPrep DNA/RNA mini kit. Sequencing used liver tumor tissue from sampling region 2. Stated subset: tumor region T2, inferior pole. These receptors all come from a man aged 40-55 years with primary liver carcinoma and hepatitis B virus infection.

The V call is TRBV5-1, the J call TRBJ2-3, with a possible D match to TRBD2 (5 bases). Germline values: CDR1 SGHRS, CDR2 YFSETQ. CDR3 length equals 14 residues. The V gene lost 5 bases and the J gene lost 6 bases, with 16 bases spanning the gap. CDR3 DNA: TGCGCCAGCAGTTTAACTAACGGGGTCGATACGCAGTATTTT. Translation: CASSLTNGVDTQYF.

This chain uses TRBV18 with TRBJ2-7; no firm D call. This CDR3 contains 17 residues. Per the germline V gene, CDR1 is KGHSH and CDR2 is LQKENI. The V end lost 1 base, the J end lost 0 bases, and 16 bases lay between the germline ends. The CDR3: CASSPLVTVPSSYEQYF. The CDR3 region has the DNA TGTGCCAGCTCACCACTGGTAACGGTACCCAGCTCCTACGAGCAGTACTTC.

Comments on this clonotype: The junction departs from the called germline gene at one end, perhaps through a read error. The chain is built from TRBV14 and TRBJ2-3; TRBD1 aligns across 8 bases. Germline values: CDR1 SGHDN, CDR2 FVKESK. The CDR3 runs 16 residues. The CDR3: CASSQRQGRGTNTQYF. CDR3 bases: TGTGCCAGTAGCCAACGACAGGGGAGAGGGACAAATACGCAGTACTTT.

With regard to this clonotype: The germline gene is not matched at one end of the junction; a read error may be the cause. The CDR3 DNA sequence: TGTGCCTGCAGCCACTCCGGGGGACTGGGGAACAATGAGCAGTTCTTC. Translated, it gives CACSHSGGLGNNEQFF. The chain recombines TRBV4-2 with TRBJ2-1; TRBD2 is a possible D gene (6 bases). There are 16 residues in the CDR3. Germline CDR1 reads LGHNA; CDR2 reads YNFKEQ.

As regards this clonotype: The conserved final phenylalanine or tryptophan is absent from the CDR3, which likely points to a read error. This chain uses TRBV11-1 with TRBJ2-7, with 7 bases fitting TRBD1. Germline values: CDR1 SGHAT, CDR2 FQDESV (reference sequence). This CDR3 spans 13 amino acids. The CDR3 spells CTSRGKRSHEQYS. The CDR3 DNA reads TGTACCAGCAGGGGGAAGCGGTCCCACGAGCAGTACTCC.

As to this clonotype: Mismatch with germline at one junction end may stem from a read error. This CDR3 reads CTSTRTGSHEQYF. Here the CDR3 DNA reads TGTACCAGTACCCGGACAGGTTCCCACGAGCAGTACTTC. This chain links TRBV6-1 with TRBJ2-7, with 7 bases matching TRBD1. This CDR3 has 13 amino acids. Germline values: CDR1 MNHNS, CDR2 SASEGT.

This clonotype occurred a few times. The V gene is TRBV28, the J gene TRBJ1-2, with D possibly matching TRBD1 (5 bases). Germline assignment: CDR1 MDHEN and CDR2 SYDVKM. V lost 8 bases and J 4 bases, leaving 20 bases between the germline ends. The CDR3 contains 15 residues. This CDR3 is CASHLPRQGTYGYTF. The CDR3 DNA reads as TGTGCCAGCCACCTACCGAGGCAGGGAACCTATGGCTACACCTTC.

The chain links TRBV29-1 to TRBJ2-5; 7 bases align to TRBD1. This CDR3 is 14 amino acids long. Germline-derived CDR1 and CDR2 are SQVTM and ANQGSEA. The V and J ends lost 4 bases and 5 bases, in that order; junction bases with no gene match: 10. The CDR3: CSVGEGGPAETQYF. In DNA, the CDR3 is TGCAGCGTTGGGGAAGGGGGCCCCGCGGAGACCCAGTACTTC.

In the case of this clonotype: The junction differs from germline at one of its ends, possibly a read error. Written as DNA, the CDR3 is TGCAGCGGTTCAGTGGGAGGCTACGAGCAGTATTTC. Protein product: CSGSVGGYEQYF. The V gene is TRBV29-1, the J gene TRBJ2-7, with D maybe TRBD2 (6 bases). The germline V gene encodes CDR1 SQVTM and CDR2 ANQGSEA. The CDR3 spans 12 residues.

As regards this clonotype: The junction differs from germline at one of its ends, possibly a read error. The V call is TRBV7-9, the J call TRBJ1-6; 7 bases align to TRBD1. CDR1 is SEHNR and CDR2 is FQNEAQ in the germline V gene (reference sequence). This CDR3 region has 14 residues. The CDR3 nucleotides read TGTACCAGCAGCTCTCAGGGGGGTAATTCATCCCTCCACTTT. Translated, it gives CTSSSQGGNSSLHF.

Regarding this clonotype: Germline and junction disagree at one end, which may indicate a read error. This chain's CDR3 is CASSVSTSGSYEQHF. The CDR3 DNA sequence: TGTGCCAGCAGTGTCTCGACTAGCGGATCCTACGAGCAACACTTC. The V call is TRBV6-1, the J call TRBJ2-7, with 9 positions matching TRBD2. CDR1 is MNHNS, CDR2 SASEGT, per germline. The CDR3 runs 15 residues.

In the case of this clonotype: The junction departs from the called germline gene at one end, perhaps through a read error. The chain joins TRBV5-1 to TRBJ2-6; possibly TRBD1 or TRBD2 for D (6 bases each). The CDR3 loop spans 14 amino acids. CDR1 is SGHRS and CDR2 is YFSETQ in the germline V gene. The chain's CDR3 is CVSSLGPGANVLAF. The CDR3 DNA follows: TGCGTCAGCAGCTTGGGGCCGGGGGCCAACGTCCTGGCTTTC.

The V gene is TRBV20-1, the J gene TRBJ1-1, with 8 bases fitting TRBD1. V trimming: 7 bases; J trimming: 7 bases; junction bases outside the gene matches: 11. This CDR3 has 13 residues. Germline V CDR1 and CDR2: DFQATT, SNEGSKA (reference sequence). The CDR3 DNA reads TGCAGTGTTAAGCAGGGGGCCAGACATGAAGCTTTCTTT. Translation gives CSVKQGARHEAFF.

This chain connects TRBV12-3 or TRBV12-4 to TRBJ2-1, with 10 bases that match TRBD2. This CDR3 region has 15 residues. J lost 8 bases, V lost 10 bases, and 14 bases had no gene match. The CDR3 sequence: CANRLQAGGSHEQFF. For the CDR3, the DNA is TGTGCCAACAGATTACAAGCGGGAGGGTCCCATGAGCAGTTCTTC.

CDR3 DNA sequence: TGTGCCAGCAGCCCCCTGTCAGCCCCAGGGATGACCCAGTACTTC. The encoded protein is CASSPLSAPGMTQYF. The genes are TRBV11-2 and TRBJ2-5; possible D gene TRBD1, 5 bases. This CDR3 contains 15 residues. Looked up from germline, CDR1 is SGHAT and CDR2 is FQNNGV. V lost 5 bases to trimming and J lost 7 bases, with 20 bases between them.

The V gene is TRBV11-2, the J gene TRBJ2-6, with 8 bases lining up with TRBD1. J gave up 18 bases and V 5 bases, and 36 bases lay outside the gene matches. CDR3 length: 21 residues. Germline assignment: CDR1 SGHAT and CDR2 FQNNGV. Written as DNA, the CDR3 is TGTGCCAGCAGCATGGGGGGAGACAGGGGCTTTTCCCTCTCTGGGGCCAACATCCCGACTTTC. It encodes CASSMGGDRGFSLSGANIPTF.

The genes are TRBV12-3 or TRBV12-4 and TRBJ2-7; the D gene is possibly TRBD2 (6 bases). The CDR3 is 13 amino acids. Trimming removed 1 base at V and 7 bases at J, with 11 bases between. CDR3 residues: CASSLGRAGEQYF. The CDR3 DNA sequence: TGTGCCAGCAGTTTAGGGAGGGCCGGAGAGCAGTACTTC.

This clonotype occurred many times. The V call is TRBV14, the J call TRBJ2-7; no firm D call. Germline values: CDR1 SGHDN, CDR2 FVKESK. The length of the CDR3 is 13 residues. The V end lost 0 bases, the J end lost 6 bases, and 9 bases lay between the germline ends. CDR3 sequence reads: CASSQETASEQYF. The CDR3 DNA follows: TGTGCCAGCAGCCAAGAGACGGCGTCCGAGCAGTACTTC.

This clonotype was found a few times. A much larger clone differs by one base, so this may be a read error. No conserved phenylalanine or tryptophan is present at the end of the CDR3, so a read error is the likely explanation. The chain carries TRBV28 and TRBJ1-1; 12 bases fit TRBD1. CDR1 and CDR2 (germline): MDHEN, SYDVKM. CDR3 length: 15 residues. V shed 2 bases and J 4 bases; nucleotides not matched to a gene: 2. The CDR3 spells CASSLPGQGATEAFL. CDR3 nucleotides: TGTGCCAGCAGTTTACCGGGACAGGGGGCCACTGAAGCTTTCCTT.

For this clonotype: Relative to the germline gene, one junction end is altered; a read error may explain this. The genes are TRBV12-3 or TRBV12-4 and TRBJ2-1, with D perhaps matching TRBD1 or TRBD2 (5 bases each). CDR3 length: 14 residues. CDR3 sequence: CASSLMWGSNEQLF. DNA of the CDR3: TGTGCCAGCAGCCTAATGTGGGGGAGCAATGAGCAGCTCTTC.

For this clonotype: At one boundary the junction diverges from the germline segment, which might be a read error. The chain links TRBV14 to TRBJ2-5; 8 nucleotides line up with TRBD1. This CDR3 comprises 15 residues. Germline CDR1 reads SGHDN; CDR2 reads FVKESK. Here the CDR3 DNA reads TGTGCCATCAGCAAGCGACAGGGGACTCGGGAGACCCAGTACTTC. Translating it yields CAISKRQGTRETQYF.

In this sample, this clonotype turned up many times. The chain combines TRBV7-6 with TRBJ2-3, with 7 nucleotides matching TRBD1. CDR1 is SGHVS, CDR2 FNYEAQ, per germline. V lost 0 bases, J lost 4 bases, and 1 base stayed unmatched. The CDR3 runs 14 residues. The CDR3 is CASSLATGADTQYF. CDR3 DNA: TGTGCCAGCAGCTTAGCCACAGGGGCAGATACGCAGTATTTT.

The chain links TRBV19 to TRBJ2-2; 7 bases fit TRBD1. The CDR3 is made up of 16 amino acids. CDR1 is LNHDA and CDR2 is SQIVND in the germline V gene (reference sequence). Trimming removed 7 bases from V and 2 bases from J; junction bases left unmatched: 10. In DNA, the CDR3 is TGTGCCAGTATCCCGGACAGGAGCATCAACACCGGGGAGCTGTTTTTT. As protein: CASIPDRSINTGELFF.

This clonotype was observed a handful of times. The chain couples TRBV7-2 to TRBJ1-1, with a possible D match to TRBD1 (5 bases). This CDR3 spans 15 amino acids. With 1 base removed from V and 3 bases from J, the gap between germline ends came to 12 bases. Germline CDR1 and CDR2: SGHTA and FQGNSA. The CDR3 spells CASSLVGGVDTEAFF. The CDR3, as DNA: TGTGCCAGCAGCTTAGTGGGGGGGGTAGACACTGAAGCTTTCTTT.